A single sample is the source of the 7 T cell receptor beta chains below, sequenced in a study of regulatory T cells in long-lasting Graves disease. As to time point: newly diagnosed GD, antithyroid drugs for less than 3 months. PBMC RNA was the source of the TCR library. iRepertoire HTBI primers and Arm-PCR of CDR3 regions built TCR beta libraries. TCRdb recomputed calls from the multiplex PCR reads with MiXCR, one row per CDR3 protein. The sample has 620,000 or so distinct CDR3 sequences; about 15% are singletons. These data also formed part of another study, on T cells in Graves' hyperthyroidism and ophthalmopathy.

The specimen comprised peripheral blood mononuclear cells (PBMCs), sampled at new diagnosis, from a patient treated with antithyroid drugs. The source is a woman aged 25 to 45 with Graves disease.

A few counts support this clonotype. The rearrangement uses TRBV6-1 and TRBJ1-4; 7 nucleotides match TRBD1. Unmatched junction bases numbered 3, after V lost 6 bases and J lost 8 bases. The CDR3 runs 12 residues. Germline V gives CDR1 MNHNS, CDR2 SASEGT. The chain's CDR3 is CASRGTVEKLFF. CDR3 DNA: TGTGCCAGCAGGGGGACAGTAGAAAAACTGTTTTTT.

With regard to this clonotype: One junction end does not reproduce the germline sequence, and a read error may be involved. The V call is TRBV6-1, the J call TRBJ2-1; tentative D call: TRBD2 (7 bases). This CDR3 is 16 amino acids long. Germline loops: CDR1 MNHNS, CDR2 SASEGT. The CDR3 loop is CASSGGGRVSYNKQFF. The DNA for the CDR3 is TGTGCCAGCAGTGGGGGGGGGCGGGTCTCCTACAATAAGCAGTTCTTC.

In this sample, this clonotype turned up many times. J is TRBJ2-1 and V is TRBV11-2; tentatively, D is TRBD2 (6 bases). Trimming removed 1 base from V and 5 bases from J, with 12 bases in between. CDR1 SGHAT and CDR2 FQNNGV come from the germline V gene. CDR3 length: 15 residues. In DNA form, the CDR3 reads TGTGCCAGCAGCTTAGCCACGGGAGTGGACAATGAGCAGTTCTTC. It translates to CASSLATGVDNEQFF.

This clonotype was found many times. The chain joins TRBV7-9 to TRBJ1-1, with a weak D call TRBD1 (6 bases). The CDR3 has 12 amino acids. V lost 6 bases, J lost 3 bases, and 8 bases lay in between. CDR1 SEHNR and CDR2 FQNEAQ come from the germline V gene (reference sequence). The CDR3 DNA sequence: TGTGCCAGCAGTTACAGGGACACTGAAGCTTTCTTT. It encodes CASSYRDTEAFF. Together with reference TRBV7-9 and TRBJ1-1, the CDR3 gives the full variable domain: DTGVSQNPRHKITKRGQNVTFRCDPISEHNRLYWYRQTLGQGPEFLTYFQNEAQLEKSRLLSDRFSAERPKGSFSTLEIQRTEQGDSAMYLCASSYRDTEAFFGQGTRLTVV.

The chain employs TRBV25-1 and TRBJ2-7; 7 nucleotides line up with TRBD2. Germline V lookup: CDR1 MGHDK, CDR2 SYGVNS. V gave up 2 bases and J gave up 1 base; unmatched junction bases: 5. The CDR3 is 15 amino acids. CDR3 sequence reads: CASSEGGGPSYEQYF. The CDR3 region has the DNA TGTGCCAGCAGTGAAGGGGGGGGACCATCCTACGAGCAGTACTTC.

The V gene is TRBV6-1, the J gene TRBJ1-2, with D perhaps matching TRBD1 (5 bases). Germline V gene data show CDR1 as MNHNS and CDR2 as SASEGT. The CDR3 has 16 amino acids. Trimming cost V 6 bases and J 8 bases, with 25 bases left between them. CDR3 DNA: TGTGCCAGCAGCCGATCAACGGTCCGCCTGCAGGGAGGCTACACCTTC. Translation: CASSRSTVRLQGGYTF.

The J gene is TRBJ2-1, the V gene TRBV28; 8 bases map to TRBD2. The CDR3 has 15 residues. CDR1 and CDR2 (germline): MDHEN, SYDVKM. The trim removed 4 bases at V and 8 bases at J, leaving 10 bases unmatched. The CDR3, as DNA: TGTGCCAGCAGTTCGGGACTAGATCTATACGATGAGCAGTTCTTC. It is translated as CASSSGLDLYDEQFF.